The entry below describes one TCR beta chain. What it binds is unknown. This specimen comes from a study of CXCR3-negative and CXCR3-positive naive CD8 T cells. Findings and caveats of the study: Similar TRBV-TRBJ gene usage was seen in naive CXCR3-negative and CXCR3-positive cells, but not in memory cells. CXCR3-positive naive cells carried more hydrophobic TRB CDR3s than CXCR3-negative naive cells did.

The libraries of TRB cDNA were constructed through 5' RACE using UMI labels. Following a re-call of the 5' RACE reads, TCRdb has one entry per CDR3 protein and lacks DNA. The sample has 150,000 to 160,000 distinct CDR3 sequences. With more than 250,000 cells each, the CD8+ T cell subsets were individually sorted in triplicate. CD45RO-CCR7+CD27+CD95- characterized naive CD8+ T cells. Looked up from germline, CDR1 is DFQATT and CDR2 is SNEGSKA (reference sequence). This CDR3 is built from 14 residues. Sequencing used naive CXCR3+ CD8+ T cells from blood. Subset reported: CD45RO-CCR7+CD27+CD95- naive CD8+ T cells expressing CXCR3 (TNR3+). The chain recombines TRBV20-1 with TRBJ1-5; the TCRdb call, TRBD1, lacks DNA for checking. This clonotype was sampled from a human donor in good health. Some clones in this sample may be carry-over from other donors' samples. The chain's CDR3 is CSADDSHSNQPQHF.